One and the same sample provided the 27 T cell receptor beta chains below, sequenced in a study of blood T cell repertoires in COVID-19. Profiling relied on immunoSEQ multiplex PCR, and the TCRdb table lists in-frame clones only, not all of them. The profile shows approximately 200,000 clones, around 79% of them singletons. The sequenced sample consisted of peripheral blood. Receptors originate from a woman aged 50 to 65 with acute or convalescent COVID-19.

The gene calls are TRBV18 and TRBJ2-7; D perhaps matches TRBD1 (6 bases). Deletions cut 0 bases from V and 5 bases from J, with 17 bases between. There are 16 residues in the CDR3. The germline CDR1 and CDR2 sequences are KGHSH and LQKENI. The CDR3 protein is CASSPPNQGKSNEQYF. The CDR3 bases are TGTGCCAGCTCACCACCGAATCAGGGGAAAAGCAACGAGCAGTACTTC.

The V gene is TRBV3-1 (or the pseudogene TRBV3-2), the J gene TRBJ1-1, with D tentatively TRBD1 (5 bases). V was clipped by 4 bases and J by 5 bases, with 17 bases between them. The germline V gene has CDR1 LGHDT and CDR2 YNNKEL (reference sequence). The CDR3 spans 15 residues. The CDR3 bases are TGTGCCAGCAGCCCATGGGGGGACCGGGGGACTGAAGCTTTCTTT. It is translated as CASSPWGDRGTEAFF.

The chain couples TRBV5-1 to TRBJ2-2, with 9 bases lining up with TRBD1. This CDR3 has 15 amino acids. The junction had 7 bases not matched to a gene; V was cut back by 3 bases and J by 7 bases. Germline CDR1 SGHRS, CDR2 YFSETQ. CDR3 residues: CASSWGGQGNGELFF. CDR3 in DNA: TGCGCCAGCAGCTGGGGAGGACAGGGGAACGGGGAGCTGTTTTTT.

This clone was observed once. The CDR3 loop reads CATARLDSLNTEAFF. The CDR3 nucleotides are TGTGCCACAGCTCGTTTGGACAGTTTGAACACTGAAGCTTTCTTT. V and J are TRBV9 and TRBJ1-1, with D tentatively TRBD1 (6 bases). There are 15 residues in the CDR3. Looked up from germline, CDR1 is SGDLS and CDR2 is YYNGEE. The ends were cut back, 9 bases at V and 0 bases at J, with 18 bases in the middle.

CDR3 DNA: TGCGCCAGCAGCCCGTTCGGGGATAGCAATCAGCCCCAGCATTTT. Its protein product is CASSPFGDSNQPQHF. V and J are TRBV5-1 and TRBJ1-5; the D is unclear. V shed 4 bases and J shed 0 bases, with 11 bases lying between them. The CDR3 consists of 15 residues. The germline V gene has CDR1 SGHRS and CDR2 YFSETQ. Full variable domain (rest looked up from reference TRBV5-1 and TRBJ1-5): KAGVTQTPRYLIKTRGQQVTLSCSPISGHRSVSWYQQTPGQGLQFLFEYFSETQRNKGNFPGRFSGRQFSNSRSEMNVSTLELGDSALYLCASSPFGDSNQPQHFGDGTRLSIL.

This chain uses TRBV14 with TRBJ1-1; the D gene is possibly TRBD1 (5 bases). The CDR3 extends over 13 amino acids. The V end was cut by 5 bases, the J end by 0 bases, with 7 bases between. The germline CDR1 and CDR2 sequences are SGHDN and FVKESK. In DNA form, the CDR3 reads TGTGCCAGCAGCGAACAGGTGAACACTGAAGCTTTCTTT. Amino acids: CASSEQVNTEAFF.

This chain connects TRBV5-1 to TRBJ2-1; D is possibly TRBD2 (6 bases). The CDR3 runs 14 residues. Germline loops: CDR1 SGHRS, CDR2 YFSETQ. The V end lost 6 bases, the J end lost 4 bases, and 14 bases lay between the germline ends. The CDR3 is CASTSGGIYNEQFF. The CDR3 DNA reads TGCGCCAGCACCAGTGGGGGGATATACAATGAGCAGTTCTTC.

The genes are TRBV11-2 and TRBJ2-7; TRBD1 matches at 9 bases. The CDR3 covers 14 residues. V lost 5 bases and J lost 7; bases outside the gene matches: 9. The germline gives CDR1 SGHAT, CDR2 FQNNGV. This CDR3 is CASSDRDRVEEQYF. Here the CDR3 DNA reads TGTGCCAGCAGCGACCGGGACAGGGTAGAAGAGCAGTACTTC.

The gene calls are TRBV7-2 and TRBJ2-2; possible D gene TRBD1, 6 bases. This CDR3 spans 15 amino acids. Germline V gene data show CDR1 as SGHTA and CDR2 as FQGNSA. V lost 5 bases to trimming and J lost 1 base, with 11 bases between them. DNA of the CDR3: TGTGCCAGCAGCCCGAAGACAGGGAACACCGGGGAGCTGTTTTTT. Translation gives CASSPKTGNTGELFF.

The genes are TRBV28 and TRBJ1-2; 8 bases are a match to TRBD1. This CDR3 is built from 14 residues. The V and J ends lost 7 bases and 4 bases, in that order; junction bases with no gene match: 8. Germline V gene lookup returns CDR1 MDHEN and CDR2 SYDVKM. CDR3 bases: TGTGCCAGCAAAGTTTCGGACAGGGTCTATGGCTACACCTTC. Translation gives CASKVSDRVYGYTF.

This chain connects TRBV2 to TRBJ2-2, with D maybe TRBD2 (6 bases). Germline V gene sequence: CDR1 SNHLY, CDR2 FYNNEI. Trimming shortened V by 7 bases and J by 2 bases, and 17 bases separated the two germline ends. This CDR3 has 16 amino acids. CDR3 amino acids: CASTLRSGGNTGELFF. In DNA, the CDR3 is TGTGCCAGCACCCTAAGGTCCGGGGGAAACACCGGGGAGCTGTTTTTT.

The V and J genes are TRBV7-9 and TRBJ1-3; the match to TRBD1 covers 7 bases. Germline CDR1 reads SEHNR; CDR2 reads FQNEAQ (reference sequence). The ends lost 4 bases at V and 0 bases at J; junction bases unmatched: 6. The CDR3 spans 16 residues. The CDR3 spells CASSSDRAVSGNTIYF. CDR3 sequence (DNA): TGTGCCAGCAGCTCCGACAGGGCCGTCTCTGGAAACACCATATATTTT.

The chain recombines TRBV10-3 with TRBJ1-5; D remains ambiguous. The CDR3 runs 14 residues. CDR1 and CDR2 from the germline V gene are ENHRY and SYGVKD. V was cut by 2 bases and J by 7 bases, with 12 bases left in between. CDR3 bases: TGTGCCATCAGTGAGCGCGGTACATACCAGCCCCAGCATTTT. It specifies CAISERGTYQPQHF.

The genes are TRBV30 and TRBJ2-2, with D possibly TRBD2 on 5 matching bases. Per germline, CDR1 GTSNPN and CDR2 SVGIG (reference sequence). The CDR3 spans 17 residues. Trimming pared 1 base from V and 1 base from J, leaving 16 bases between. CDR3: CAWSGPRGRGNTGELFF. The CDR3 nucleotides read TGTGCCTGGAGTGGCCCCCGAGGTCGGGGGAACACCGGGGAGCTGTTTTTT.

V and J are TRBV6-1 and TRBJ1-5; D uncertain. The CDR3 sequence is 14 residues long. The V and J ends lost 2 bases and 7 bases respectively, with 12 bases between them. Germline CDR1 MNHNS, CDR2 SASEGT. CDR3 protein: CASSEKRQTQPQHF. The DNA of the CDR3 is TGTGCCAGCAGTGAAAAAAGACAAACCCAGCCCCAGCATTTT.

As concerns this clone: Other DNA sequences within the sample encode an identical CDR3. The rearrangement uses TRBV7-2 and TRBJ2-7; 10 positions agree with TRBD1. With 4 bases clipped from V and 3 bases from J, the junction kept 3 bases outside the gene matches. The CDR3 has 14 amino acids. Germline CDR1 and CDR2: SGHTA and FQGNSA. CDR3 sequence reads: CASSSRTGGYEQYF. Written as DNA, the CDR3 is TGTGCCAGCAGCTCGAGGACAGGGGGCTACGAGCAGTACTTC.

CDR3 protein: CASSLSEGLAGTGELFF. CDR3 nucleotides: TGTGCCAGCAGTTTATCCGAGGGACTAGCGGGAACCGGGGAGCTGTTTTTT. The chain links TRBV27 to TRBJ2-2; TRBD2 matches 13 bases. CDR3 length equals 17 residues. Germline V lookup: CDR1 MNHEY, CDR2 SMNVEV (reference sequence). V was pared by 0 bases and J by 5 bases, with 3 bases of the junction left unmatched.

The J gene is TRBJ2-7, the V gene TRBV7-9; 9 nucleotides agree with TRBD2. The CDR3 is made up of 15 amino acids. CDR1 SEHNR and CDR2 FQNEAQ come from the germline V gene (reference sequence). With V trimmed by 2 bases and J by 3 bases, 5 bases remained unmatched. CDR3 protein: CASSLSSGRIYEQYF. The CDR3 nucleotides read TGTGCCAGCAGCTTAAGCAGCGGGAGGATCTACGAGCAGTACTTC. The full variable domain, rest sourced from reference TRBV7-9 and TRBJ2-7, is DTGVSQNPRHKITKRGQNVTFRCDPISEHNRLYWYRQTLGQGPEFLTYFQNEAQLEKSRLLSDRFSAERPKGSFSTLEIQRTEQGDSAMYLCASSLSSGRIYEQYFGPGTRLTVT.

This chain uses TRBV19 with TRBJ2-7, with D possibly matching TRBD2 (6 bases). CDR3 length: 15 amino acids. Between the trimmed V and J ends, which lost 1 base and 5 bases, there was a span of 15 bases. In germline, CDR1 is LNHDA, CDR2 SQIVND (reference sequence). CDR3 bases: TGTGCCAGTAGTATAGGGTCGACTAGTCGCCACGAGCAGTACTTC. This sequence encodes CASSIGSTSRHEQYF.

This chain links TRBV9 with TRBJ1-1; possible D gene TRBD1, 5 bases. The CDR3 sequence is 14 residues long. Trimming left V 0 bases short and J 3 bases short, with 9 bases between. Germline CDR1 SGDLS, CDR2 YYNGEE. The CDR3 sequence is CASSVEPGDTEAFF. Written as DNA, the CDR3 is TGTGCCAGCAGCGTAGAGCCGGGGGACACTGAAGCTTTCTTT.

This clone was seen just once. The chain has TRBV6-5 and TRBJ2-7, with TRBD2 matching 7 bases. Looked up from germline, CDR1 is MNHEY and CDR2 is SVGAGI. The CDR3 totals 16 residues. After removal of 2 bases from V and 1 base from J, the junction contained 8 bases not matched to a gene. Here the CDR3 DNA reads TGTGCCAGCAGTTACAAATGGGGGGAGGGGTCCTACGAGCAGTACTTC. It is translated as CASSYKWGEGSYEQYF.

This clone was observed a few times. The gene calls are TRBV5-5 and TRBJ2-2; 12 nucleotides align to TRBD2. Trimming removed 4 bases from V and 0 bases from J; junction bases left unmatched: 4. CDR3 length: 17 residues. In germline, CDR1 is SGHKS, CDR2 YYEKEE (reference sequence). The CDR3 is CASSQGLAGSNTGELFF. The CDR3 nucleotides read TGTGCCAGCAGCCAAGGACTAGCGGGGTCGAACACCGGGGAGCTGTTTTTT.

This clone was picked up a small number of times. The chain has TRBV2 and TRBJ1-2; weak D call: TRBD1 (6 bases). There are 13 residues in the CDR3. The germline CDR1 and CDR2 sequences are SNHLY and FYNNEI. V was pared by 5 bases and J by 5 bases, with 12 bases between. Here the CDR3 reads CASSSSGDYGYTF. CDR3 in DNA: TGTGCCAGCAGTTCATCAGGGGATTATGGCTACACCTTC.

V and J are TRBV19 and TRBJ2-7, with D possibly TRBD2 on 5 matching bases. This CDR3 is 15 amino acids long. V was trimmed by 5 bases and J by 0 bases, leaving 14 bases between them. Germline V gene lookup returns CDR1 LNHDA and CDR2 SQIVND (reference sequence). CDR3 in amino acids: CASSDPRGHSYEQYF. In DNA form, the CDR3 reads TGTGCCAGTAGTGACCCTAGAGGGCACTCCTACGAGCAGTACTTC.

The chain links TRBV6-5 to TRBJ1-2, with 7 bases identical to TRBD1. The V gene's germline CDR1 is MNHEY and CDR2 SVGAGI. CDR3 length: 14 amino acids. V gave up 7 bases and J gave up 3 bases; unmatched junction bases: 8. The CDR3 is CASTGRGLHYGYTF. In DNA, the CDR3 is TGTGCCAGCACCGGAAGGGGGCTTCACTATGGCTACACCTTC.

The gene calls are TRBV24-1 and TRBJ2-2; TRBD2 aligns across 9 bases. V dropped 5 bases and J dropped 5; count of bases not matched to a gene: 8. CDR3 length: 16 residues. Germline V gene lookup returns CDR1 KGHDR and CDR2 SFDVKD. The CDR3 reads CATSGRGLALTGELFF. The CDR3 DNA sequence: TGTGCCACCAGTGGTAGGGGACTAGCCTTAACCGGGGAGCTGTTTTTT.

This sequence joins TRBV5-1 and TRBJ1-3; D is unresolved. V was trimmed by 4 bases and J by 5 bases, leaving 16 bases between them. The CDR3 is 15 residues long. Per the germline V gene, CDR1 is SGHRS and CDR2 is YFSETQ. The CDR3 DNA sequence: TGCGCCAGCAGCGTGTATTCCGGGTCTAGAAACACCATATATTTT. Translated: CASSVYSGSRNTIYF.